Shown below are 28 T cell receptor beta chains from a single sample sequenced in a study of memory CD4+ T cells and cytomegalovirus serostatus (dated by TCRdb to the late 2010s). The library was generated by the immunoSEQ multiplex PCR assay. In its TCRdb copy, this immuneACCESS table keeps in-frame sequences only and misses some clones. Where compared with another copy, unresolved V genes explain less than half of these, and the others have no known cause. The sample has 55,000 to 75,000 clones on record, around 83% of them singletons. The ten largest clones take up about 0.88% of the sample. A FACSAria II was used to sort memory CD4+ T cells, defined as single viable CD3+CD4+CD8-CD45RO+ cells. The sequenced sample was memory CD4+ T cells from blood. The source is an adult in good health and CMV-seronegative.

The genes are TRBV28 and TRBJ2-5; the D gene is possibly TRBD1 (6 bases). The CDR3 runs to 13 residues. The germline V gene encodes CDR1 MDHEN and CDR2 SYDVKM. With 2 bases removed from V and 5 bases from J, the gap between germline ends came to 9 bases. Here the CDR3 DNA reads TGTGCCAGCAGTTTAGGGGGCCGGGAGACCCAGTACTTC. Translated, it gives CASSLGGRETQYF.

V gene TRBV2 combines with J gene TRBJ2-7, with D tentatively TRBD2 (6 bases). V dropped 6 bases and J dropped 2 bases, with 14 bases sitting between them. The CDR3 has 14 residues. The germline V gene encodes CDR1 SNHLY and CDR2 FYNNEI. CDR3 coding DNA: TGTGCCAGCAGGAGTGGGGTAGCGGCCTACGAGCAGTACTTC. Translated, it gives CASRSGVAAYEQYF.

Written as DNA, the CDR3 is TGTGCCAGCAGTTCCTGGGGGGTAACAGATACGCAGTATTTT. Protein product: CASSSWGVTDTQYF. The rearrangement links TRBV6-5 to TRBJ2-3; D is perhaps TRBD2 (6 bases). V was pared by 4 bases and J by 3 bases, with 11 bases between. The CDR3 runs to 14 residues. CDR1 is MNHEY and CDR2 is SVGAGI in the germline V gene.

The chain has TRBV7-6 and TRBJ1-4; 8 bases line up with TRBD1. Germline V gene lookup returns CDR1 SGHVS and CDR2 FNYEAQ. The V and J ends lost 5 bases and 8 bases, in that order; junction bases with no gene match: 4. This CDR3 spans 13 amino acids. DNA of the CDR3: TGTGCCAGCAGCGCCAGACAGGGGGAAAAACTGTTTTTT. Translated: CASSARQGEKLFF.

The chain links TRBV19 to TRBJ1-1, with D tentatively TRBD1 (6 bases). V lost 7 bases, J lost 1 base, and 19 bases lay in between. Per the germline V gene, CDR1 is LNHDA and CDR2 is SQIVND (reference sequence). This CDR3 comprises 16 residues. The CDR3: CASKVSGVLRNTEAFF. DNA of the CDR3: TGTGCCAGTAAGGTCTCAGGGGTGCTTCGGAACACTGAAGCTTTCTTT.

This rearrangement joins TRBV10-2 to TRBJ1-1; unclear D gene. The CDR3 contains 12 residues. The germline V and J ends were trimmed by 6 bases and 1 base, with 6 bases remaining between them. CDR1 and CDR2 from the germline V gene are WSHSY and SAAADI. As DNA, the CDR3 is TGCGCCAGCAGACCGGGGAACACTGAAGCTTTCTTT. Its translation: CASRPGNTEAFF.

The chain uses TRBV7-9 and TRBJ1-2, with D possibly TRBD1 on 5 matching bases. Germline-derived CDR1 and CDR2 are SEHNR and FQNEAQ (reference sequence). The CDR3 consists of 13 residues. Deletions cut 5 bases from V and 7 bases from J, with 14 bases between. The DNA of the CDR3 is TGTGCCAGCAGCCTGATGGGGGGGGGTGGCTACACCTTC. Translating gives CASSLMGGGGYTF. Variable domain in full (rest from reference TRBV7-9 and TRBJ1-2): DTGVSQNPRHKITKRGQNVTFRCDPISEHNRLYWYRQTLGQGPEFLTYFQNEAQLEKSRLLSDRFSAERPKGSFSTLEIQRTEQGDSAMYLCASSLMGGGGYTFGSGTRLTVV.

The chain uses TRBV5-1 and TRBJ1-4, with D perhaps matching TRBD1 (6 bases). The V gene lost 3 bases and the J gene lost 5 bases, with 17 bases spanning the gap. CDR3 size: 16 residues. Per germline, CDR1 SGHRS and CDR2 YFSETQ. The CDR3, as DNA: TGCGCCAGCAGCTCGGGACTAGCGGGGACAAATGAAAAACTGTTTTTT. Residues: CASSSGLAGTNEKLFF.

J is TRBJ2-1 and V is TRBV19, with TRBD2 identical over 14 bases. The CDR3 extends over 14 amino acids. Germline V gene lookup returns CDR1 LNHDA and CDR2 SQIVND (reference sequence). Losses at the gene ends were 5 bases for V and 7 bases for J; bases not matched to a gene: 1. This CDR3 reads CASSWTSGRNEQFF. In DNA, the CDR3 is TGTGCCAGTAGTTGGACTAGCGGGAGGAATGAGCAGTTCTTC. The variable domain in full, completed from reference TRBV19 and TRBJ2-1, reads DGGITQSPKYLFRKEGQNVTLSCEQNLNHDAMYWYRQDPGQGLRLIYYSQIVNDFQKGDIAEGYSVSREKKESFPLTVTSAQKNPTAFYLCASSWTSGRNEQFFGPGTRLTVL.

The V gene is TRBV4-2, the J gene TRBJ2-2; 12 nucleotides match TRBD2. The V segment lost 3 bases and the J segment 5 bases; nucleotides outside the gene matches: 4. Germline CDR1 and CDR2: LGHNA and YNFKEQ. The CDR3 sequence is 16 residues long. CDR3 DNA sequence: TGTGCCAGCAGCCAGGCTAGCGGGGGGGCGACCGGGGAGCTGTTTTTT. Encoded protein: CASSQASGGATGELFF.

The V gene is TRBV13, the J gene TRBJ1-2, with TRBD1 matching over 7 bases. CDR1 and CDR2 from the germline V gene are PRHDT and FYEKMQ (reference sequence). Losses at the gene ends were 4 bases for V and 4 bases for J; bases not matched to a gene: 12. This CDR3 has 16 residues. The CDR3 region is CASSSRKSGGTYGYTF. DNA for the CDR3: TGTGCCAGCAGCTCAAGGAAGTCAGGGGGTACCTATGGCTACACCTTC.

This rearrangement joins TRBV7-9 to TRBJ2-7; unclear D gene. CDR3 length: 14 residues. V lost 1 base and J lost 0, with 7 bases in between. Germline values: CDR1 SEHNR, CDR2 FQNEAQ (reference sequence). The CDR3 sequence is CASSLGGPSYEQYF. The DNA of the CDR3 is TGTGCCAGCAGCTTAGGTGGACCCTCCTACGAGCAGTACTTC.

The rearrangement links TRBV7-2 to TRBJ1-6; D may be TRBD1 (5 bases). V lost 5 bases to trimming and J lost 7 bases, with 18 bases between them. Germline loops: CDR1 SGHTA, CDR2 FQGNSA. This CDR3 contains 16 residues. This CDR3 is CASSTQPQGRNSPLHF. CDR3 coding DNA: TGTGCCAGCAGCACTCAACCCCAGGGTAGAAATTCACCCCTCCACTTT. Combining the CDR3 with reference TRBV7-2 and TRBJ1-6 gives the whole variable domain GAGVSQSPSNKVTEKGKDVELRCDPISGHTALYWYRQSLGQGLEFLIYFQGNSAPDKSGLPSDRFSAERTGGSVSTLTIQRTQQEDSAVYLCASSTQPQGRNSPLHFGNGTRLTVT.

CDR3 residues: CASGDRGRRNEKLFF. The DNA of the CDR3 is TGTGCCAGTGGAGACAGGGGGCGCCGGAATGAAAAACTGTTTTTT. The chain combines TRBV19 with TRBJ1-4, with 10 nucleotides matching TRBD1. The germline V gene encodes CDR1 LNHDA and CDR2 SQIVND (reference sequence). Germline trimming cut 8 bases from V and 5 bases from J; bases unmatched to any gene: 8. CDR3 size: 15 residues.

The CDR3 DNA follows: TGTGCCAGCAGCTTTCGGGGGCCCGGGACAGTCTACGAGCAGTACTTC. This gives the protein CASSFRGPGTVYEQYF. The rearrangement links TRBV27 to TRBJ2-7; a weak D match, TRBD1 (7 bases). Trimming cost V 6 bases and J 3 bases, with 21 bases left between them. Germline CDR1 MNHEY, CDR2 SMNVEV (reference sequence). This CDR3 spans 16 amino acids.

The V call is TRBV7-9, the J call TRBJ1-2; D might be TRBD1 (6 bases). Germline V gene data show CDR1 as SEHNR and CDR2 as FQNEAQ (reference sequence). The CDR3 is 13 amino acids. Between the trimmed V and J ends, which lost 2 bases and 7 bases, there was a span of 11 bases. The CDR3 region is CASSLNREFGYTF. CDR3 nucleotide sequence: TGTGCCAGCAGCTTAAACAGGGAGTTTGGCTACACCTTC.

This chain uses TRBV19 with TRBJ1-2; no firm D call. Looked up from germline, CDR1 is LNHDA and CDR2 is SQIVND (reference sequence). The V end lost 6 bases, the J end lost 1 base, and 6 bases lay between the germline ends. CDR3 length: 12 amino acids. CDR3 in amino acids: CASSPNNYGYTF. The DNA for the CDR3 is TGTGCCAGTAGCCCCAATAACTATGGCTACACCTTC. The full variable domain, rest sourced from reference TRBV19 and TRBJ1-2, is DGGITQSPKYLFRKEGQNVTLSCEQNLNHDAMYWYRQDPGQGLRLIYYSQIVNDFQKGDIAEGYSVSREKKESFPLTVTSAQKNPTAFYLCASSPNNYGYTFGSGTRLTVV.

This clone was counted a single time. The J gene is TRBJ1-6, the V gene TRBV4-1; perhaps TRBD1 as D (6 bases). Looked up from germline, CDR1 is MGHRA and CDR2 is YSYEKL. The germline V and J ends were trimmed by 2 bases and 11 bases, with 16 bases remaining between them. The CDR3 sequence is 15 residues long. The CDR3 DNA is TGCGCCAGCAGCCAAACGACAGGACGGGGTCCACCCCTCCACTTT. It yields the protein CASSQTTGRGPPLHF.

The CDR3 reads CASAELAVYNEQFF. The CDR3 DNA reads TGCGCCAGTGCGGAGCTAGCGGTCTACAATGAGCAGTTCTTC. The rearrangement joins TRBV10-2 to TRBJ2-1; 7 bases fit TRBD2. The CDR3 spans 14 residues. Germline loops: CDR1 WSHSY, CDR2 SAAADI. Trimming took 9 bases from V and 3 from J; bases not matched to a gene: 8.

The chain is built from TRBV6-6 and TRBJ1-1; a weak D match, TRBD1 (6 bases). The V end was cut by 6 bases, the J end by 5 bases, with 7 bases between. This CDR3 region has 11 residues. Germline CDR1 is MNHNY and CDR2 is SVGAGI (reference sequence). The CDR3 DNA reads as TGTGCCAGCAGCGGACAGACTGAAGCTTTCTTT. Amino acids: CASSGQTEAFF.

The chain links TRBV5-1 to TRBJ2-3; the match to TRBD2 covers 8 bases. The ends lost 0 bases at V and 1 base at J; junction bases unmatched: 7. This CDR3 contains 17 residues. Germline-derived CDR1 and CDR2 are SGHRS and YFSETQ. Here the CDR3 reads CASSLVGGLAGTDTQYF. Written as DNA, the CDR3 is TGCGCCAGCAGCTTGGTGGGCGGACTAGCAGGCACAGATACGCAGTATTTT.

The rearrangement uses TRBV19 and TRBJ2-1; TRBD2 aligns across 8 bases. Germline V gene data show CDR1 as LNHDA and CDR2 as SQIVND (reference sequence). This CDR3 comprises 11 residues. With V trimmed by 9 bases and J by 12 bases, 7 bases remained unmatched. The DNA for the CDR3 is TGTGCCAGCACGGACGGGAGGGGGCAGTTCTTC. Translated, it gives CASTDGRGQFF.

The chain joins TRBV9 to TRBJ1-3; perhaps TRBD1 as D (5 bases). Germline V gene sequence: CDR1 SGDLS, CDR2 YYNGEE. This CDR3 is built from 16 residues. Trimming shortened V by 3 bases and J by 0 bases, and 13 bases separated the two germline ends. CDR3 loop: CASSAGAGISGNTIYF. In nucleotides, the CDR3 is TGTGCCAGCAGCGCCGGGGCGGGGATCTCTGGAAACACCATATATTTT.

The V and J genes are TRBV28 and TRBJ1-1; D gene uncertain. The V gene's germline CDR1 is MDHEN and CDR2 SYDVKM. The CDR3 is 14 residues long. CDR3 in DNA: TGTGCTTCGGGCATCATAGGGCCGAACACTGAAGCTTTCTTT. It codes for CASGIIGPNTEAFF.

The V and J genes are TRBV4-1 and TRBJ1-4; D perhaps matches TRBD1 (6 bases). Germline V CDR1 and CDR2: MGHRA, YSYEKL. V dropped 3 bases and J dropped 4 bases, with 12 bases sitting between them. CDR3 length: 15 amino acids. The CDR3 loop reads CASSQQQGNNEKLFF. As DNA, the CDR3 is TGCGCCAGCAGCCAGCAACAGGGAAATAATGAAAAACTGTTTTTT.

This chain joins TRBV5-1 and TRBJ1-5; TRBD1 matches 9 bases. The CDR3 loop spans 15 amino acids. Germline values: CDR1 SGHRS, CDR2 YFSETQ. V was clipped by 4 bases and J by 0 bases; unmatched bases: 2. Written as DNA, the CDR3 is TGCGCCAGCAGCAGGACAGGGGATAGCAATCAGCCCCAGCATTTT. Translated: CASSRTGDSNQPQHF.

The J gene is TRBJ2-3, the V gene TRBV27, with D tentatively TRBD1 or TRBD2 (6 bases each). V lost 1 base and J lost 4, with 12 bases in between. Germline lookup yields CDR1 MNHEY and CDR2 SMNVEV (reference sequence). CDR3 length: 15 residues. Written as DNA, the CDR3 is TGTGCCAGCAGTTTATTAGGGGGGTTTGCAGATACGCAGTATTTT. This sequence encodes CASSLLGGFADTQYF.

The chain links TRBV2 to TRBJ2-1; D unclear. From germline, CDR1 is SNHLY and CDR2 FYNNEI. The V end lost 0 bases, the J end lost 8 bases, and 8 bases lay between the germline ends. The CDR3 is 13 residues long. The CDR3 loop reads CASSEARRDEQFF. For the CDR3, the DNA is TGTGCCAGCAGTGAAGCAAGGAGAGATGAGCAGTTCTTC. Combining the CDR3 with reference TRBV2 and TRBJ2-1 gives the whole variable domain EPEVTQTPSHQVTQMGQEVILRCVPISNHLYFYWYRQILGQKVEFLVSFYNNEISEKSEIFDDQFSVERPDGSNFTLKIRSTKLEDSAMYFCASSEARRDEQFFGPGTRLTVL.